This T cell receptor beta chain emerged from a study of vaccination and CD4 T cells after COVID-19. The CDR3 is made up of 16 amino acids. From germline, CDR1 is SGHRS and CDR2 YFSETQ. Trimming left V 1 base short and J 3 bases short, with 15 bases between. Treatment indicated: approximately nine-day PBMC culture with coronavirus spike peptide pools or control peptides (ViraFEST assay). Expanded clonotypes were found by TCR sequencing after peptide-pool stimulation (ViraFEST). Oncomine TCR Beta short-read sequencing was applied to DNA from cultured CD4+ T cells. TCRdb independently ran MiXCR on the PCR reads; one entry per CDR3 protein. The table includes about 8,600 distinct CDR3 sequences, more than 60% detected once. Concerning this clonotype itself: Its antigen is not identified.

The source is a human donor with COVID-19. The sample was cultured CD4+ T cells from blood, taken after SARS-CoV-2 vaccination. The J gene is TRBJ2-3, the V gene TRBV5-1; the D gene is possibly TRBD2 (5 bases). CDR3 DNA sequence: TGCGCCAGCAGCTTGCCTTCAACGGGAATAACAGATACGCAGTATTTT. Translating gives CASSLPSTGITDTQYF.